This TCR beta chain was sequenced during a study of T cell changes during pregnancy in multiple sclerosis (dated by TCRdb to between 2018 and 2021). Turning to the overall study: In women with multiple sclerosis, the researchers looked at how the T cell repertoire shifted as pregnancy progressed.

A note on this clone: This receptor's antigen is unknown. No base quality information exists; no much larger clone differs at one position.

The junction carries 5 bases between V and J, which are trimmed by 3 bases and 4 bases respectively. The CDR3 sequence holds 12 residues, the cysteine and phenylalanine included. The sequence is cut down to CDR3 DNA, 36 bases in frame from base 1. CDR1 and CDR2 were assigned from the germline V gene as KGHSH and LQKENI. The receptor library was made with the immunoSEQ multiplex PCR assay. The table was pulled from immuneACCESS by TCRdb, which kept in-frame rearrangements only. Such tables lose some clones; where checked, under half of the loss comes from unresolved V genes, and the rest has no known cause. Across this sample there are over 85,000 clones, with roughly 91% seen only once. Under 2% of the sample goes to the ten largest clones.

The sample consisted of peripheral blood, taken after pregnancy. The chain couples TRBV18 to TRBJ2-3; a confident D gene designation cannot be given. The receptor was isolated from a female donor in good health, enrolled as a control in a pregnancy study. The DNA sequence follows: TGTGCCAGCTCACCTCTAGCAGATACGCAGTATTTT. This translates into CASSPLADTQYF.